The clone carrying this TCR beta chain was counted between two and nine times. The CDR3 is made up of 13 amino acids. V lost 8 bases and J lost 7, with 17 bases in between. Germline V lookup: CDR1 SNHLY, CDR2 FYNNEI. The data derive from a study of blood T cell repertoires in COVID-19. About the research overall: Collection of acute and convalescent COVID-19 samples took place in the United States, Italy and Spain.

In the authors' methods: Amplification of reference gene primers provided the estimated nucleated cell counts. Sequencing used immunoSEQ multiplex PCR; TCRdb keeps in-frame clones, though not all of them. V, J and clone size derive from that table, while D and trimming were established from the DNA sequence. This table has some 150,000 clones, almost 90% appearing once. The sequencing sample was made of peripheral blood. This receptor was obtained from a woman aged 60 to 75 with acute or convalescent COVID-19. V gene TRBV2 combines with J gene TRBJ1-1; no clear D. CDR3 region: CASRAEVTVEAFF. CDR3 nucleotides: TGTGCCAGCCGGGCGGAGGTTACCGTTGAAGCTTTCTTT.